Listed below are T cell receptor beta chains from one sample, sequenced in a study of T cells in Graves' hyperthyroidism and ophthalmopathy. One entry per CDR3 protein results from TCRdb running MiXCR on the multiplex PCR reads. The table has hundreds of thousands of distinct CDR3 sequences, about 15% seen once; the top ten hold 4.3%. Sequencing was carried out using blood. These receptors came from a woman in her 40s with Graves' ophthalmopathy. Both conserved end residues are trimmed from each CDR3.

V: TRBV28
CDR3: ASSLSGGGNTGELF

V: TRBV28
CDR3: ASSSRTGVYGYT

V: TRBV12-3/TRBV12-4
CDR3: ASNPGHVNTEAF

V: TRBV20-1
CDR3: SPGYRGRDTEAF

V: TRBV19
CDR3: ASSMRTVTYGYT

V: TRBV6-2/TRBV6-3
CDR3: ASSYSILAVDLHEQY

V: TRBV4-3
CDR3: ASSQDPSPRNTIY

V: TRBV28
CDR3: ASSSIGTEETQY

V: TRBV5-6
CDR3: ASSLGMTTGELF

V: TRBV20-1
CDR3: SARRPIGNTIY

V: TRBV27
CDR3: ASSPLAGYEYYEQY

V: TRBV6-1
CDR3: ASSRLDRRILGYT

V: TRBV5-1
CDR3: ASSRQGEAYEQY

V: TRBV11-2
CDR3: ASSLGEQDSGANVLT

V: TRBV6-1
CDR3: ASSERQFYEQY

V: TRBV6-1
CDR3: ASSRGQGGGGELF